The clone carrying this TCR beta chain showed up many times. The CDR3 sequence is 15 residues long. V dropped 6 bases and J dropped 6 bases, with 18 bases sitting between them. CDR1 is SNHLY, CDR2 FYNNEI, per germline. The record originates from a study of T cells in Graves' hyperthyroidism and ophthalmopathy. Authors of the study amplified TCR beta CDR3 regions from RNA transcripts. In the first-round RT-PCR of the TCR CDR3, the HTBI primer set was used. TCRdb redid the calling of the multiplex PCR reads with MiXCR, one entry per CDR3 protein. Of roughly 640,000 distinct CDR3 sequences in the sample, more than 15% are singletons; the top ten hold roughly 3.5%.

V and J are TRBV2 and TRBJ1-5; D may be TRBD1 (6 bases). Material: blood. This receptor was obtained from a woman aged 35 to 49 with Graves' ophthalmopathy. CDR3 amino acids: CASRPDRRGVQPQHF. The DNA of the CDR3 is TGTGCCAGCAGGCCGGACAGACGGGGGGTTCAGCCCCAGCATTTT.